This TCR beta chain was sequenced during a study of CD8+ T cells in alopecia areata. Investigators isolated RNA and reverse transcribed it into cDNA to act as the sequencing template. Only in-frame clones appear in the TCRdb table, and some are missing; sequencing was by immunoSEQ multiplex PCR. The data contain under 200,000 clones, 55% to 75% of them singletons. General observations from the study: Scalp and blood samples kept many expanded lesional clones throughout tofacitinib. Links between baseline CD8+ expansion and response need larger treated cohorts.

Treatment in this sample: oral pan-JAK inhibitor, 5-10 mg twice daily. Collected material from alopecia areata patients comprised lesional scalp punch biopsies and peripheral blood. The researchers isolated CD4+ and CD8+ T cells from PBMCs by sorting. Concerning this clone itself: What it binds is unknown.

CDR3 length equals 12 residues. The germline V gene encodes CDR1 SQVTM and CDR2 ANQGSEA. V was trimmed by 4 bases and J by 4 bases, leaving 7 bases between them. The chain joins TRBV29-1 to TRBJ2-2; D gene uncertain. Sequencing used CD4+ T cells sorted from blood, obtained at week 24, from a patient treated with tofacitinib. This sequence originates from a human donor with alopecia areata. The chain's CDR3 is CSVGTATGELFF. For the CDR3, the DNA is TGCAGCGTTGGAACGGCCACCGGGGAGCTGTTTTTT.